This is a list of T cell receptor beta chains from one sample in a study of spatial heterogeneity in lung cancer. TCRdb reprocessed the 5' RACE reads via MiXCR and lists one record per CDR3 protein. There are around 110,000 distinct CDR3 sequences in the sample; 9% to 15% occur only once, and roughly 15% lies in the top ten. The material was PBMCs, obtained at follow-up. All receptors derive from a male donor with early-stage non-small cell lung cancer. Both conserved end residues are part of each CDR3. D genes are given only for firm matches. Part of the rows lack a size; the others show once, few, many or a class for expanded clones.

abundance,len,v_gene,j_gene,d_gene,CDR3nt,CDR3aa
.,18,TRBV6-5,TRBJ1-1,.,TGTGCCAGCAGTTACTCGACCCTAGGGGCGCTTAGGGGCACTGAAGCTTTCTTT,CASSYSTLGALRGTEAFF
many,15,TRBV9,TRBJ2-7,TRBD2,TGTGCCAGCAGCCCAATAGCGGGGGGCAGTTACGAGCAGTACTTC,CASSPIAGGSYEQYF
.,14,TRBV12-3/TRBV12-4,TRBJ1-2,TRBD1,TGTGCCAGCAGTCGCCAACAGGGGGCGGGAGGCTACACCTTC,CASSRQQGAGGYTF
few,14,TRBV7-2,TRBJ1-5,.,TGTGCCAGCAGCCCAAGTGGGAGCAATCAGCCCCAGCATTTT,CASSPSGSNQPQHF
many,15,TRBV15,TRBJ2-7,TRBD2,TGTGCCACCAGCAGCTACCTAGCGGGGGCAAACGAGCAGTACTTC,CATSSYLAGANEQYF
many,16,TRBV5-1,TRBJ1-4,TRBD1,TGCGCCAGCAGCCTTGCACCGGGACAGGGATATGAAAAACTGTTTTTT,CASSLAPGQGYEKLFF
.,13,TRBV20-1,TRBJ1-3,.,TGCAGTGCTAACCGGGACTTGGACAACACCATATATTTT,CSANRDLDNTIYF
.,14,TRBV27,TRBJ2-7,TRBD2,TGTGCCAGCGCGGCTAGCGGGGGGGCGTACGAGCAGTACTTC,CASAASGGAYEQYF
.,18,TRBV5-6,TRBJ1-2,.,TGTGCCAGCAGCTTGGTTGGATCCGGACAGCATTCTAACTATGGCTACACCTTC,CASSLVGSGQHSNYGYTF
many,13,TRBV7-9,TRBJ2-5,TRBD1,TGTGCCAGCAGCTACACAGGGGTAGAGACCCAGTACTTC,CASSYTGVETQYF
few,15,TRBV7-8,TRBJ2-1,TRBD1,TGTGCCAGCAGCTTAGTCGGGACAGGGGGTAATGAGCAGTTCTTC,CASSLVGTGGNEQFF
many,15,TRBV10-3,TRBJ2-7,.,TGTGCCATCAGTCGAGAGGGTTCAGGCTCTCTCGAGCAGTACTTC,CAISREGSGSLEQYF
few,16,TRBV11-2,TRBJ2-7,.,TGTGCCAGCAGCTTAGTTTCGCAGGGGGGCGTGTACGAGCAGTACTTC,CASSLVSQGGVYEQYF
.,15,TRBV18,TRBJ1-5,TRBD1,TGTGCCAGCTCAGAACAGGGGGTGAGCAATCAGCCCCAGCATTTT,CASSEQGVSNQPQHF
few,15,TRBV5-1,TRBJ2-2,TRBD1,TGCGCCAGCAGCTTGGGAAGACAGGGGAGCGGGGAGCTGTTTTTT,CASSLGRQGSGELFF
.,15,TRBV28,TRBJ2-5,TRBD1,TGTGCCAGCAGTCCCGGGACAGGGCGTAAGGAGACCCAGTACTTC,CASSPGTGRKETQYF
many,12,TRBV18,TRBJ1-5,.,TGTGCCAGCTCACCACCGAGTCAGCCCCAGCATTTT,CASSPPSQPQHF
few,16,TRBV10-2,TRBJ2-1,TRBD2,TGCGCCAGCAGACTAGCGGGGGGGCGGGCTTACAATGAGCAGTTCTTC,CASRLAGGRAYNEQFF
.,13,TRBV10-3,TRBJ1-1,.,TGTGCCATCAGTGAGAGTCAGCTTACTGAAGCTTTCTTT,CAISESQLTEAFF
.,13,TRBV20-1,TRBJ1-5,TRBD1,TGCAGTGCTCGGACAGGGATCAATCAGCCCCAGCATTTT,CSARTGINQPQHF
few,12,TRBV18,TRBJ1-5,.,TGTGCCAGCTCACCAGGGTTGCAGCCCCAGCATTTT,CASSPGLQPQHF
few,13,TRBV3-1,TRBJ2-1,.,TGTGCCAGCAGCCAAGATCACGGGAGAGGGCAGTTCTTC,CASSQDHGRGQFF
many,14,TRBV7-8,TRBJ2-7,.,TGTGCCAGCAGCCCTTTCCGAGGAGGCTACGAGCAGTACTTC,CASSPFRGGYEQYF
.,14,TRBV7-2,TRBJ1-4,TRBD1,TGTGCCAGCAGTGATTCCCGACAGGGTCCAAGGCTGTTTTTT,CASSDSRQGPRLFF
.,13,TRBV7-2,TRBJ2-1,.,TGTGCCAGCAGCATAACTGTATACAATGAGCAGTTCTTC,CASSITVYNEQFF
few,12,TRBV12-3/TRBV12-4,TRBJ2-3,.,TGTGCCAGCGGGACCCCGGGGGATACGCAGTATTTT,CASGTPGDTQYF
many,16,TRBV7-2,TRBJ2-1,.,TGTGCCAGCAGCTTAGAGCTGGGGTTCTCCTACAATGAGCAGTTCTTC,CASSLELGFSYNEQFF
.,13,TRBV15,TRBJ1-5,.,TGTGCCACCAGCAGCCCTAGGGCTCGGCCCCAGCATTTT,CATSSPRARPQHF
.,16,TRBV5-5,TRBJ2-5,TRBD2,TGTGCCAGCAGCTTGTCTACTAGCGGGGGACAAGAGACCCAGTACTTC,CASSLSTSGGQETQYF
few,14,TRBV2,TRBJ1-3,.,TGTGCCAGCAGACAAAGGGGATCTGGAAACACCATATATTTT,CASRQRGSGNTIYF
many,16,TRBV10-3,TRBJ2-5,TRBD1,TGTGCCATCAGCGGGGGGACAGGGGGCGATGGAAAGACCCAGTACTTC,CAISGGTGGDGKTQYF
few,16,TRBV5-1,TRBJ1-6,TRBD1,TGCGCCAGCAGCTTGAAGGGACAGGGTTTAAATTCACCCCTCCACTTT,CASSLKGQGLNSPLHF
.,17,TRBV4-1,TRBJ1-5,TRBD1,TGCGCCAGCAGCCAAGATTTGGGCAGGGGGCGCAATCAGCCCCAGCATTTT,CASSQDLGRGRNQPQHF
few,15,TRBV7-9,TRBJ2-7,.,TGTGCCAGCAGCTTAGGGAGGGGCCCGGTGAACGAGCAGTACTTC,CASSLGRGPVNEQYF
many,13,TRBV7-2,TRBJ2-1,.,TGTGCCAGCAGCTTAGGGGCCCGTAGGGAGCAGTTCTTC,CASSLGARREQFF
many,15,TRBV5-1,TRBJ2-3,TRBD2,TGCGCCAGCAGTCCTGGACTAGTCGGCACAGATACGCAGTATTTT,CASSPGLVGTDTQYF
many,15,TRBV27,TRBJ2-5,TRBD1,TGTGCCAGCAGTACGGACAGGGGAAGGTCAGAGACCCAGTACTTC,CASSTDRGRSETQYF
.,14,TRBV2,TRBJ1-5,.,TGTGCCAGCAGAGAAACGACAGTTTATCAGCCCCAGCATTTT,CASRETTVYQPQHF
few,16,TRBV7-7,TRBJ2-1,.,TGTGCTAGCAGCTTACCCCGGGACCGGCAAGCCAATGAGCAGTTCTTC,CASSLPRDRQANEQFF
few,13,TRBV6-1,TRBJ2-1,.,TGTGCCAGCAGGTCCTTGGGTGAGAATGAGCAGTTCTTC,CASRSLGENEQFF
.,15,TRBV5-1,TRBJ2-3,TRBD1,TGCGCCAGCAGCTTAAGGACAGGGAGCGCAGATACGCAGTATTTT,CASSLRTGSADTQYF
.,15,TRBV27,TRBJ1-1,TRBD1,TGTGCCAGCAGTACCTCTGGGACAGGGTTCACTGAAGCTTTCTTT,CASSTSGTGFTEAFF
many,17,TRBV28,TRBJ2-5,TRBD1,TGTGCCAGCAGCCTCACGAGGGACAGGGGGATACGGGAGACCCAGTACTTC,CASSLTRDRGIRETQYF
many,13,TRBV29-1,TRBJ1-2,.,TGCAGCGTTGCAGGAACACGTAACTATGGCTACACCTTC,CSVAGTRNYGYTF
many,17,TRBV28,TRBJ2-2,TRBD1,TGTGCCAGCAGTTCCCGTGGACAGGGTCTGAGGACCGGGGAGCTGTTTTTT,CASSSRGQGLRTGELFF